This passage covers 26 T cell receptor beta chains from one sample sequenced in a study of T-cell reconstitution after alpha-beta-depleted transplantation in children. Preparation of the TCRbeta library used unique molecular identifiers. TCRdb reanalysed the PCR reads using MiXCR and keeps one entry per CDR3 protein. The sample carries about 440,000 distinct CDR3 sequences, 43% recorded once. The specimen was PBMCs, collected before TCRalphabeta/CD19-depleted stem cell transplant. These receptors came from a girl aged 2-15 years with aplastic anemia, due to receive a stem cell transplant.

This clonotype was picked up many times. This chain uses TRBV7-9 with TRBJ2-2, with D unclear. Trimming left V 4 bases short and J 6 bases short, with 12 bases between. The CDR3 extends over 14 amino acids. The germline V gene has CDR1 SEHNR and CDR2 FQNEAQ (reference sequence). The chain's CDR3 is CASSSSLLAGELFF. The CDR3 DNA is TGTGCCAGCAGCTCCTCTTTATTGGCCGGGGAGCTGTTTTTT.

Concerning this clonotype: A much bigger clone sits one base away, suggesting this may be a read error. The chain combines TRBV3-1 with TRBJ2-7, with D hard to call. Germline CDR1 reads LGHDT; CDR2 reads YNNKEL (reference sequence). This CDR3 region has 16 residues. Trimming removed 0 bases at V and 0 bases at J, with 12 bases between. The CDR3: CASSQDVAQLSYEQYF. As DNA, the CDR3 is TGTGCCAGCAGCCAAGATGTTGCGCAGCTCTCCTACGAGCAGTACTTC.

This clonotype appeared a few times. V usage is TRBV7-6 and J usage is TRBJ2-7; 9 bases fit TRBD1. V lost 5 bases, J lost 6 bases, and 5 bases stayed unmatched. CDR1 SGHVS and CDR2 FNYEAQ come from the germline V gene. The CDR3 extends over 13 amino acids. This CDR3 reads CASSLQGAGEQYF. The DNA for the CDR3 is TGTGCCAGCAGCCTACAGGGGGCGGGCGAGCAGTACTTC.

The V gene is TRBV20-1, the J gene TRBJ2-5; TRBD2 might be the D (6 bases). With 3 bases removed from V and 1 base from J, the gap between germline ends came to 15 bases. The CDR3 length is 15 residues. Germline CDR1 reads DFQATT; CDR2 reads SNEGSKA (reference sequence). The CDR3 protein is CSASHGLAIQETQYF. The CDR3, as DNA: TGCAGTGCTAGCCACGGCCTAGCGATCCAAGAGACCCAGTACTTC.

The count of this clonotype is one. The rearrangement joins TRBV27 to TRBJ2-7; D is perhaps TRBD1 or TRBD2 (6 bases each). V lost 9 bases to trimming and J lost 6 bases, with 18 bases between them. This CDR3 is built from 13 residues. Germline CDR1 and CDR2: MNHEY and SMNVEV (reference sequence). The CDR3: CASLGGAYGEQYF. DNA for the CDR3: TGTGCCAGTCTGGGGGGCGCGTACGGCGAGCAGTACTTC.

The V call is TRBV12-3 or TRBV12-4, the J call TRBJ2-3; 8 bases agree with TRBD2. The CDR3 extends over 15 amino acids. The J segment lost 1 base and the V segment lost 10 bases, leaving 10 bases of the junction unmatched. CDR3 sequence reads: CATQRGGLRTDTQYF. The CDR3 nucleotides read TGTGCCACCCAACGGGGGGGGCTACGCACAGATACGCAGTATTTT.

The chain is built from TRBV28 and TRBJ2-5, with D possibly TRBD1 on 6 matching bases. The CDR3 is 17 amino acids. Germline V gene sequence: CDR1 MDHEN, CDR2 SYDVKM. Trimming cost V 2 bases and J 0 bases, with 16 bases left between them. Here the CDR3 reads CASSLRTGTPYQETQYF. DNA for the CDR3: TGTGCCAGCAGTTTAAGGACCGGGACACCGTACCAAGAGACCCAGTACTTC.

This chain joins TRBV12-3 or TRBV12-4 and TRBJ2-5, with D maybe TRBD2 (5 bases). The germline V and J ends were trimmed by 4 bases and 5 bases, with 11 bases remaining between them. This CDR3 contains 13 residues. The CDR3 DNA follows: TGTGCCAGCAGTTCACTAGTTCCCGAGACCCAGTACTTC. Its protein is CASSSLVPETQYF.

This clonotype was found once. The genes are TRBV6-1 and TRBJ2-7, with D uncertain. The CDR3 runs to 13 residues. The V end lost 4 bases, the J end lost 1 base, and 8 bases lay between the germline ends. Germline V gives CDR1 MNHNS, CDR2 SASEGT. The CDR3 sequence: CASSVTASYEQYF. Here the CDR3 DNA reads TGTGCCAGCAGTGTAACAGCTTCCTACGAGCAGTACTTC.

The chain employs TRBV12-3 or TRBV12-4 and TRBJ2-7; 8 nucleotides align to TRBD1. The CDR3 is 15 amino acids. V was clipped by 3 bases and J by 0 bases; unmatched bases: 4. Here the CDR3 reads CASSFGQGHSYEQYF. In DNA form, the CDR3 reads TGTGCCAGCAGTTTCGGACAGGGCCACTCCTACGAGCAGTACTTC.

A note on this clonotype: A clone one base away is much larger, so this may be a read error. The rearrangement joins TRBV5-5 to TRBJ2-1; D possibly corresponds to TRBD2 (7 bases). This CDR3 spans 15 amino acids. In germline, CDR1 is SGHKS, CDR2 YYEKEE (reference sequence). The DNA of the CDR3 is TGTGGCAGCAGCTTGGCGGGGGCATCCTACAATGAGCAGTTCTTC. Translating it yields CGSSLAGASYNEQFF.

V usage is TRBV29-1 and J usage is TRBJ1-1, with 9 nucleotides matching TRBD1. V lost 5 bases to trimming and J lost 5 bases; unmatched junction nucleotides: 9. The V gene's germline CDR1 is SQVTM and CDR2 ANQGSEA. The CDR3 extends over 14 amino acids. The CDR3 DNA sequence: TGCAGCGTTCAGACCTCGACAGGGGGGACTGAAGCTTTCTTT. As protein: CSVQTSTGGTEAFF.

The chain links TRBV6-5 to TRBJ2-7, with D uncertain. V was trimmed by 4 bases and J by 4 bases, leaving 17 bases between them. The CDR3 has 15 amino acids. Germline assignment: CDR1 MNHEY and CDR2 SVGAGI. The CDR3: CASSFSGSRVYEQYF. CDR3 sequence (DNA): TGTGCCAGCAGTTTCTCCGGAAGCCGAGTTTACGAGCAGTACTTC.

The J gene is TRBJ1-5, the V gene TRBV27; no firm D call. Germline V gene data show CDR1 as MNHEY and CDR2 as SMNVEV (reference sequence). Trimming removed 3 bases at V and 0 bases at J, with 12 bases between. CDR3 length: 16 amino acids. CDR3 amino acids: CASSLPSRYSNQPQHF. The CDR3 DNA is TGTGCCAGCAGTTTGCCCTCACGTTATAGCAATCAGCCCCAGCATTTT.

This chain joins TRBV5-1 and TRBJ2-1; TRBD2 agrees at 7 bases. Trimming took 1 base from V and 0 from J; bases not matched to a gene: 4. The CDR3 covers 16 residues. In germline, CDR1 is SGHRS, CDR2 YFSETQ. The chain's CDR3 is CASSLPSGNSYNEQFF. CDR3 bases: TGCGCCAGCAGCTTGCCAAGCGGGAACTCCTACAATGAGCAGTTCTTC.

A few counts support this clonotype. The chain recombines TRBV6-5 with TRBJ2-1; D perhaps matches TRBD1 (5 bases). CDR1 is MNHEY and CDR2 is SVGAGI in the germline V gene. V lost 0 bases to trimming and J lost 7 bases, with 7 bases between them. This CDR3 contains 13 residues. The CDR3 DNA is TGTGCCAGCAGTTACTCTCCAGGGAATGAGCAGTTCTTC. The encoded protein is CASSYSPGNEQFF.

The chain has TRBV5-6 and TRBJ2-7; D perhaps matches TRBD1 (5 bases). Trimming removed 3 bases at V and 5 bases at J, with 18 bases between. The CDR3 extends over 15 amino acids. Germline CDR1 and CDR2: SGHDT and YYEEEE. The CDR3 protein is CASSWNWGSRNEQYF. The CDR3 DNA sequence: TGTGCCAGCAGCTGGAATTGGGGCTCGAGGAACGAGCAGTACTTC.

This clonotype came up many times. CDR3 region: CATSSDYSSYNEQFF. CDR3 DNA: TGTGCCACCAGCAGTGATTACAGCTCCTACAATGAGCAGTTCTTC. The chain links TRBV15 to TRBJ2-1; unclear D gene. CDR1 and CDR2 from the germline V gene are LNHNV and YYDKDF (reference sequence). The CDR3 totals 15 residues. Trimming removed 3 bases at V and 0 bases at J, with 9 bases between.

As for this clonotype: With a much larger clone just one base away, this may be a read error. The CDR3 DNA follows: TGCAGCGTCGCCCGGACAGGGGGCCAAGGGACCCAGTACTTC. Residues: CSVARTGGQGTQYF. The genes are TRBV29-1 and TRBJ2-5; TRBD1 matches at 11 bases. Germline V CDR1 and CDR2: SQVTM, ANQGSEA. CDR3 size: 14 residues. The full variable domain, completed using reference TRBV29-1 and TRBJ2-5, is SAVISQKPSRDICQRGTSLTIQCQVDSQVTMMFWYRQQPGQSLTLIATANQGSEATYESGFVIDKFPISRPNLTFSTLTVSNMSPEDSSIYLCSVARTGGQGTQYFGPGTRLLVL.

This clonotype occurred a few times. This chain connects TRBV25-1 to TRBJ2-3; 7 bases are shared with TRBD2. Trimming at V came to 4 bases and at J to 4 bases, leaving 5 bases not matched to a gene. Germline values: CDR1 MGHDK, CDR2 SYGVNS. The CDR3 sequence is 14 residues long. Here the CDR3 reads CASSARRGADTQYF. The CDR3 coding sequence is TGTGCCAGCAGTGCCCGTCGGGGGGCAGATACGCAGTATTTT.

The table lists this clonotype with a few counts. The rearrangement joins TRBV5-1 to TRBJ1-2, with TRBD1 matching 7 bases. The germline CDR1 and CDR2 sequences are SGHRS and YFSETQ. This CDR3 comprises 14 residues. The V gene end was trimmed by 0 bases and the J gene end by 8 bases; junction bases not matched to a gene: 7. The CDR3 DNA reads TGCGCCAGCAGCTTGGAGGGGGCGAGTCGCGGCTACACCTTC. It encodes CASSLEGASRGYTF.

This chain uses TRBV7-3 with TRBJ2-1; D unclear. The length of the CDR3 is 13 residues. The germline CDR1 and CDR2 sequences are SGHTA and FQGTGA. V was cut by 5 bases and J by 6 bases, with 11 bases left in between. CDR3 sequence (DNA): TGTGCCAGCAGCCTAGGAGACGCCAATGAGCAGTTCTTC. Its protein product is CASSLGDANEQFF.

A remark on this clonotype: A junction end diverges from the germline sequence, so it may reflect a read error. The chain has TRBV7-7 and TRBJ2-2, with D possibly being TRBD1 or TRBD2 (5 bases each). The CDR3 is made up of 15 amino acids. Germline V gene lookup returns CDR1 SSHAT and CDR2 FNYEAQ (reference sequence). The CDR3 sequence: CASSLGVGGPGELFF. CDR3 sequence (DNA): TGTGCCAGCAGCTTGGGGGTCGGTGGGCCCGGCGAGCTGTTTTTT.

This clonotype was found many times. The V call is TRBV15, the J call TRBJ2-7; D is unclear. The CDR3 runs 12 residues. Between the trimmed V and J ends, which lost 1 base and 5 bases, there was a span of 6 bases. Germline V lookup: CDR1 LNHNV, CDR2 YYDKDF (reference sequence). CDR3 bases: TGTGCCACCAGCAGAGCTGGGCACGAGCAGTACTTC. Its protein is CATSRAGHEQYF. Filled out from reference TRBV15 and TRBJ2-7, the complete variable domain reads DAMVIQNPRYQVTQFGKPVTLSCSQTLNHNVMYWYQQKSSQAPKLLFHYYDKDFNNEADTPDNFQSRRPNTSFCFLDIRSPGLGDTAMYLCATSRAGHEQYFGPGTRLTVT.

The genes are TRBV2 and TRBJ1-2; tentatively, D is TRBD1 (5 bases). CDR3 length equals 13 residues. Germline CDR1 is SNHLY and CDR2 is FYNNEI. With 7 bases removed from V and 4 bases from J, the gap between germline ends came to 13 bases. CDR3 amino acids: CASNHRLLYGYTF. The CDR3 nucleotides are TGTGCCAGCAACCACAGGTTGCTCTATGGCTACACCTTC.

DNA of the CDR3: TGTGCCAGCAGCTTAGCTACGGCAGCACAAGAGACCCAGTACTTC. This codes for CASSLATAAQETQYF. The chain employs TRBV7-2 and TRBJ2-5; no reliable D call. CDR1 is SGHTA and CDR2 is FQGNSA in the germline V gene. With 0 bases removed from V and 2 bases from J, the gap between germline ends came to 10 bases. The CDR3 has 15 amino acids.